Following are 7 T cell receptor beta chains from one sample sequenced in a study of T cells in Graves' hyperthyroidism and ophthalmopathy. Authors of the study amplified TCR beta CDR3 regions from RNA transcripts. When the TCR CDR3 underwent first-round RT-PCR, the HTBI primer set was used. TCRdb reprocessed the multiplex PCR reads via MiXCR and lists one record per CDR3 protein. Altogether over 450,000 distinct CDR3 sequences are present, about 15% being singletons, with the ten largest covering approximately 15%. The sample taken for sequencing was blood. Receptors originate from a young woman with Graves' ophthalmopathy.

This clonotype showed up just a few times. The chain is built from TRBV10-3 and TRBJ2-1; the D is unclear. Trimming shortened V by 6 bases and J by 7 bases, and 13 bases separated the two germline ends. Germline V gene data show CDR1 as ENHRY and CDR2 as SYGVKD. This CDR3 has 13 amino acids. The DNA for the CDR3 is TGTGCCATCAGAGAAGGTGGGGTTAATGAGCAGTTCTTC. As protein: CAIREGGVNEQFF.

There are many counts of this clonotype. The chain recombines TRBV3-1 with TRBJ2-1; 8 bases agree with TRBD2. The germline V gene encodes CDR1 LGHDT and CDR2 YNNKEL (reference sequence). The CDR3 has 15 residues. The V segment lost 0 bases and the J segment 9 bases; nucleotides outside the gene matches: 7. The CDR3 reads CASSQEIAGRGEQFF. The CDR3 DNA is TGTGCCAGCAGCCAAGAGATAGCGGGGAGGGGTGAGCAGTTCTTC.

This sequence joins TRBV4-1 and TRBJ2-6; D gene uncertain. The V gene lost 0 bases and the J gene lost 2 bases, with 8 bases spanning the gap. The CDR3 runs 16 residues. The germline gives CDR1 MGHRA, CDR2 YSYEKL. DNA of the CDR3: TGCGCCAGCAGCCAAGACCACAGCGCTGGGGCCAACGTCCTGACTTTC. This encodes CASSQDHSAGANVLTF.

This clonotype was seen only once. The gene calls are TRBV11-1 and TRBJ2-1, with 12 nucleotides matching TRBD2. Germline V gives CDR1 SGHAT, CDR2 FQDESV (reference sequence). The length of the CDR3 is 15 residues. V shed 4 bases, J shed 9 bases, and the junction held 7 bases outside the gene matches. This CDR3 is CASSSRTSGTGEQFF. The CDR3 coding sequence is TGTGCCAGCAGCTCCCGGACTAGCGGGACGGGTGAGCAGTTCTTC.

The genes are TRBV12-3 or TRBV12-4 and TRBJ1-5, with TRBD1 identical over 8 bases. V trimming: 1 base; J trimming: 3 bases; junction bases outside the gene matches: 2. The CDR3 is made up of 15 amino acids. CDR3 sequence: CASSLDRGDNQPQHF. CDR3 DNA sequence: TGTGCCAGCAGTTTAGACAGGGGGGACAATCAGCCCCAGCATTTT.

This clonotype has just a few counts. This chain links TRBV4-1 with TRBJ1-1, with D possibly TRBD1 on 5 matching bases. From germline, CDR1 is MGHRA and CDR2 YSYEKL. This CDR3 comprises 15 residues. V lost 1 base and J lost 3, with 12 bases in between. In DNA form, the CDR3 reads TGCGCCAGCAGCCAAGTAACAGGACTCGACACTGAAGCTTTCTTT. As protein: CASSQVTGLDTEAFF.

This clonotype was found a few times. V is TRBV30 and J is TRBJ1-3; no firm D call. Trimming removed 5 bases from V and 0 bases from J, with 17 bases in between. This CDR3 is built from 16 residues. Germline CDR1 and CDR2: GTSNPN and SVGIG (reference sequence). CDR3 bases: TGTGCCTGGGTCGGTAAAGACAAAACCTCTGGAAACACCATATATTTT. Its translation: CAWVGKDKTSGNTIYF.